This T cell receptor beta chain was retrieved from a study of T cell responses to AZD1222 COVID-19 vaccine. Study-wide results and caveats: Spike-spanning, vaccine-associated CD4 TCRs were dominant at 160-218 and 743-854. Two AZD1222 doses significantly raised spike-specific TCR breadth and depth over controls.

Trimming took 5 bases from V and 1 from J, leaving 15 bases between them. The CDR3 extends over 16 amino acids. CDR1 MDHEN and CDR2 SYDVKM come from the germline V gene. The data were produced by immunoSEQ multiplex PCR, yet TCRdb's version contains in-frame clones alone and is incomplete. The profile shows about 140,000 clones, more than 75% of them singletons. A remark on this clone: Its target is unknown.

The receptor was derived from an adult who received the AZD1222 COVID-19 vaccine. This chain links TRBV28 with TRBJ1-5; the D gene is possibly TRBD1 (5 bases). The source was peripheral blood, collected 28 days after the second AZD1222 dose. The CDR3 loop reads CASSRTFLGSNQPQHF. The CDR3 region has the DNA TGTGCCAGCAGTCGGACATTTTTGGGGAGCAATCAGCCCCAGCATTTT.